The 27 T cell receptor beta chains given below trace back to one sample, sequenced in a study of TIL therapy for anti-PD-1-resistant metastatic lung cancer. Sequencing used immunoSEQ v3. Sequencing used immunoSEQ multiplex PCR; TCRdb keeps in-frame clones, though not all of them. The table lists over 25,000 clones, around 70% of them singletons. This sample's time point: pre-treatment sample, taken before nivolumab and TIL therapy. The tumor samples were excised metastases, mostly pleural nodules or supraclavicular lymph nodes. The sample consisted of tumor tissue, taken at baseline. Receptor source: a person between 25 and 80 years old with non-small cell lung cancer.

This chain joins TRBV18 and TRBJ1-2, with 10 bases matching TRBD1. Germline V gives CDR1 KGHSH, CDR2 LQKENI. The length of the CDR3 is 15 residues. After removal of 4 bases from V and 2 bases from J, the junction contained 4 bases not matched to a gene. The CDR3 protein is CASSLRDRGNYGYTF. CDR3 nucleotides: TGTGCCAGCTCACTCAGGGACAGGGGAAACTATGGCTACACCTTC.

The gene calls are TRBV4-1 and TRBJ1-6; D ambiguous. The V gene lost 1 base and the J gene lost 0 bases, with 19 bases spanning the gap. CDR1 is MGHRA and CDR2 is YSYEKL in the germline V gene. This CDR3 is 20 amino acids long. This CDR3 reads CASSQATGVDASSYNSPLHF. In DNA, the CDR3 is TGCGCCAGCAGCCAAGCGACGGGTGTGGACGCCAGCTCCTATAATTCACCCCTCCACTTT.

The chain carries TRBV7-2 and TRBJ1-1, with D possibly being TRBD1 (6 bases). Germline-derived CDR1 and CDR2 are SGHTA and FQGNSA. The length of the CDR3 is 14 residues. V lost 2 bases to trimming and J lost 7 bases, with 14 bases between them. CDR3 sequence reads: CASSLWAGENEAFF. In DNA form, the CDR3 reads TGTGCCAGCAGCTTATGGGCAGGGGAAAATGAAGCTTTCTTT. The full variable domain, with the rest looked up from reference TRBV7-2 and TRBJ1-1, is GAGVSQSPSNKVTEKGKDVELRCDPISGHTALYWYRQSLGQGLEFLIYFQGNSAPDKSGLPSDRFSAERTGGSVSTLTIQRTQQEDSAVYLCASSLWAGENEAFFGQGTRLTVV.

The rearrangement links TRBV5-8 to TRBJ2-2; 11 nucleotides line up with TRBD2. Germline V CDR1 and CDR2: SGHTS, YDEGEE. V lost 3 bases and J lost 5; bases outside the gene matches: 3. The CDR3 sequence is 15 residues long. The CDR3 sequence is CASSWGTSGTGELFF. In nucleotides, the CDR3 is TGTGCCAGCAGCTGGGGGACTAGCGGTACCGGGGAGCTGTTTTTT.

Remarks on this clone: The same CDR3 is also encoded by other DNA sequences in this sample. The CDR3 sequence is CAIRVAGETDTQYF. In nucleotides, the CDR3 is TGTGCCATCAGAGTAGCGGGGGAGACAGATACGCAGTATTTT. J is TRBJ2-3 and V is TRBV10-3; the match to TRBD2 covers 9 bases. This CDR3 spans 14 amino acids. The junction had 4 bases not matched to a gene; V was cut back by 6 bases and J by 3 bases. Germline V gene data show CDR1 as ENHRY and CDR2 as SYGVKD.

The rearrangement links TRBV5-1 to TRBJ2-5, with a weak D call TRBD1 (6 bases). The CDR3 is made up of 14 amino acids. The germline CDR1 and CDR2 sequences are SGHRS and YFSETQ. The V end was cut by 0 bases, the J end by 3 bases, with 9 bases between. Written as DNA, the CDR3 is TGCGCCAGCAGCTTGGGATACAGGGAAGAGACCCAGTACTTC. Protein sequence: CASSLGYREETQYF.

The chain carries TRBV19 and TRBJ2-3; D is unclear. V lost 5 bases and J 6 bases, leaving 12 bases between the germline ends. CDR1 and CDR2 from the germline V gene are LNHDA and SQIVND (reference sequence). The CDR3 runs to 13 residues. The CDR3 DNA sequence: TGTGCCAGTAGTGACACGGCAGGCGATACGCAGTATTTT. It encodes CASSDTAGDTQYF. The entire variable domain, with the rest obtained from reference TRBV19 and TRBJ2-3, is as follows: DGGITQSPKYLFRKEGQNVTLSCEQNLNHDAMYWYRQDPGQGLRLIYYSQIVNDFQKGDIAEGYSVSREKKESFPLTVTSAQKNPTAFYLCASSDTAGDTQYFGPGTRLTVL.

The J gene is TRBJ1-5, the V gene TRBV25-1; the D gene is possibly TRBD1 (5 bases). V lost 4 bases, J lost 3 bases, and 7 bases lay in between. Germline assignment: CDR1 MGHDK and CDR2 SYGVNS. The CDR3 is made up of 13 amino acids. This CDR3 reads CASSGTYNQPQHF. The CDR3 region has the DNA TGTGCCAGCAGTGGGACATACAATCAGCCCCAGCATTTT.

The V call is TRBV5-4, the J call TRBJ1-1; D not resolved. V was shortened by 2 bases and J by 3 bases, with 8 bases between the two germline ends. The CDR3 is 13 residues long. Germline V CDR1 and CDR2: SGHNT, YYREEE (reference sequence). DNA for the CDR3: TGTGCCAGCAGCTTTTTCGAGGACACTGAAGCTTTCTTT. It is translated as CASSFFEDTEAFF.

The V and J genes are TRBV9 and TRBJ2-5, with 11 bases identical to TRBD2. The germline V gene has CDR1 SGDLS and CDR2 YYNGEE. The CDR3 spans 16 residues. Trimming cost V 4 bases and J 2 bases; bases outside gene matches: 7. CDR3: CASSIGTSGLQETQYF. In DNA, the CDR3 is TGTGCCAGCAGCATCGGGACTAGCGGCTTACAAGAGACCCAGTACTTC.

This chain links TRBV9 with TRBJ2-7; 14 bases agree with TRBD2. This CDR3 comprises 16 residues. The V gene's germline CDR1 is SGDLS and CDR2 YYNGEE. The V and J ends lost 3 bases and 7 bases, in that order; junction bases with no gene match: 9. CDR3 DNA sequence: TGTGCCAGCAGCGCCGACTCGGGACTAGCGGGGGTTGAGCAGTACTTC. As protein: CASSADSGLAGVEQYF.

This rearrangement joins TRBV29-1 to TRBJ2-7; 9 nucleotides line up with TRBD1. V trimming: 4 bases; J trimming: 5 bases; junction bases outside the gene matches: 9. This CDR3 region has 14 residues. Germline V gene data show CDR1 as SQVTM and CDR2 as ANQGSEA. CDR3 region: CSVGGGTGSHEQYF. CDR3 bases: TGCAGCGTTGGGGGAGGGACAGGGAGTCACGAGCAGTACTTC.

V usage is TRBV6-5 and J usage is TRBJ2-2; 9 nucleotides agree with TRBD1. The CDR3 consists of 15 residues. Germline CDR1 is MNHEY and CDR2 is SVGAGI. J gave up 8 bases and V 5 bases, and 9 bases lay outside the gene matches. The CDR3 nucleotides are TGTGCCAGCAGTACCGGGACAGGGAATAGGGGGGAGCTGTTTTTT. Its protein product is CASSTGTGNRGELFF.

This clone has only a few counts. The V and J genes are TRBV7-6 and TRBJ1-2; D possibly corresponds to TRBD1 (5 bases). From germline, CDR1 is SGHVS and CDR2 FNYEAQ. Trimming shortened V by 4 bases and J by 4 bases, and 19 bases separated the two germline ends. The CDR3 is 16 amino acids. CDR3 nucleotide sequence: TGTGCCAGCAGCTACAGAAAGGGGTCCCCCAGCTATGGCTACACCTTC. Translation gives CASSYRKGSPSYGYTF.

The table lists this clone with a few counts. V is TRBV10-1 and J is TRBJ2-3, with 12 nucleotides matching TRBD2. J was trimmed by 6 bases and V by 2 bases; bases with no gene match: 3. CDR1 WNHNN and CDR2 SYGVQD come from the germline V gene (reference sequence). This CDR3 comprises 15 residues. CDR3 protein: CASSELAGGPDTQYF. The DNA of the CDR3 is TGCGCCAGCAGTGAGCTAGCGGGGGGGCCGGATACGCAGTATTTT.

J is TRBJ1-4 and V is TRBV30; D is unclear. The V gene lost 0 bases and the J gene lost 10 bases, with 6 bases spanning the gap. The CDR3 covers 11 residues. Germline loops: CDR1 GTSNPN, CDR2 SVGIG (reference sequence). The CDR3 loop reads CAWSVESKLFF. The DNA of the CDR3 is TGTGCCTGGAGTGTTGAATCAAAACTGTTTTTT.

This chain uses TRBV6-1 with TRBJ1-2; D is undetermined. The CDR3 has 15 residues. Between the trimmed V and J ends, which lost 1 base and 3 bases, there was a span of 12 bases. The V gene's germline CDR1 is MNHNS and CDR2 SASEGT. This CDR3 reads CASSEVWGGDYGYTF. Written as DNA, the CDR3 is TGTGCCAGCAGTGAAGTATGGGGAGGCGACTATGGCTACACCTTC.

The chain is built from TRBV6-5 and TRBJ1-3, with D maybe TRBD1 (5 bases). This CDR3 is 15 amino acids long. Trimming left V 7 bases short and J 4 bases short, with 17 bases between. Germline CDR1 and CDR2: MNHEY and SVGAGI. The CDR3 sequence is CASTPTAGLGNTIYF. In DNA form, the CDR3 reads TGTGCCAGCACCCCGACCGCGGGGCTGGGAAACACCATATATTTT.

V is TRBV10-3 and J is TRBJ2-7; the match to TRBD1 covers 10 bases. The ends lost 0 bases at V and 5 bases at J; junction bases unmatched: 4. The V gene's germline CDR1 is ENHRY and CDR2 SYGVKD. There are 15 residues in the CDR3. Here the CDR3 reads CAISESQDRGHEQYF. CDR3 sequence (DNA): TGTGCCATCAGTGAGTCGCAAGACAGGGGGCACGAGCAGTACTTC.

The chain couples TRBV6-1 to TRBJ2-6; D uncertain. V was cut by 7 bases and J by 0 bases, with 7 bases left in between. CDR1 is MNHNS and CDR2 is SASEGT in the germline V gene. CDR3 length: 14 residues. Written as DNA, the CDR3 is TGTGCCAGCACCCCCGCCTCTGGGGCCAACGTCCTGACTTTC. Translation gives CASTPASGANVLTF.

This clone has just one count. The chain recombines TRBV12-5 with TRBJ1-3; no reliable D call. CDR3 length equals 13 residues. V was shortened by 5 bases and J by 4 bases, with 9 bases between the two germline ends. In germline, CDR1 is LGHNT, CDR2 FRNRAP. Here the CDR3 DNA reads TGTGCTAGTGGTGAGGACGGAGGAAACACCATATATTTT. Encoded protein: CASGEDGGNTIYF.

There are a few counts of this clone. V gene TRBV15 combines with J gene TRBJ2-7; D could derive from TRBD1 or TRBD2 (5 bases each). Trimming pared 1 base from V and 3 bases from J, leaving 13 bases between. The CDR3 is made up of 15 amino acids. From germline, CDR1 is LNHNV and CDR2 YYDKDF (reference sequence). The CDR3 here is CATSRGGRSLYEQYF. The CDR3 bases are TGTGCCACCAGCAGAGGGGGACGGTCCCTCTACGAGCAGTACTTC.

The chain couples TRBV19 to TRBJ2-7; a weak D match, TRBD1 (5 bases). The CDR3 sequence is 14 residues long. V was cut by 6 bases and J by 3 bases, with 15 bases left in between. The V gene's germline CDR1 is LNHDA and CDR2 SQIVND (reference sequence). This CDR3 reads CASSTYTGSYEQYF. CDR3 nucleotides: TGTGCCAGTAGCACATACACAGGTAGCTACGAGCAGTACTTC. The full variable domain, its missing parts supplied by reference TRBV19 and TRBJ2-7, is DGGITQSPKYLFRKEGQNVTLSCEQNLNHDAMYWYRQDPGQGLRLIYYSQIVNDFQKGDIAEGYSVSREKKESFPLTVTSAQKNPTAFYLCASSTYTGSYEQYFGPGTRLTVT.

The chain carries TRBV11-3 and TRBJ2-5, with D possibly matching TRBD2 (6 bases). V lost 5 bases, J lost 0 bases, and 10 bases lay in between. The CDR3 totals 14 residues. Germline V gene data show CDR1 as SGHNT and CDR2 as YENEEA. The CDR3 sequence is CASSATSHQETQYF. The CDR3 nucleotides read TGTGCCAGCAGCGCAACTAGCCACCAAGAGACCCAGTACTTC.

V usage is TRBV25-1 and J usage is TRBJ2-1; TRBD1 is a possible D gene (6 bases). The CDR3 totals 15 residues. Trimming shortened V by 5 bases and J by 2 bases, and 13 bases separated the two germline ends. Germline CDR1 MGHDK, CDR2 SYGVNS. CDR3 loop: CASSLTGITYNEQFF. The CDR3 DNA reads TGTGCCAGCAGTCTAACAGGGATCACCTACAATGAGCAGTTCTTC.

This chain links TRBV7-8 with TRBJ2-2, with 11 bases fitting TRBD1. CDR1 is SGHVS, CDR2 FQNEAQ, per germline. The CDR3 sequence is 16 residues long. After removal of 2 bases from V and 4 bases from J, the junction contained 3 bases not matched to a gene. In DNA, the CDR3 is TGTGCCAGCAGCTTACGGACAGGGGGCGGCACCGGGGAGCTGTTTTTT. It is translated as CASSLRTGGGTGELFF. Using reference TRBV7-8 and TRBJ2-2 for the parts outside the CDR3, the full variable domain is GAGVSQSPRYKVAKRGQDVALRCDPISGHVSLFWYQQALGQGPEFLTYFQNEAQLDKSGLPSDRFFAERPEGSVSTLKIQRTQQEDSAVYLCASSLRTGGGTGELFFGEGSRLTVL.

This chain connects TRBV27 to TRBJ1-2; the match to TRBD1 covers 7 bases. Germline V gene lookup returns CDR1 MNHEY and CDR2 SMNVEV (reference sequence). CDR3 length: 15 residues. With V trimmed by 6 bases and J by 2 bases, 9 bases remained unmatched. CDR3 sequence (DNA): TGTGCCAGCAGCAAGCAGGGGGGTGGAAACTATGGCTACACCTTC. It codes for CASSKQGGGNYGYTF.